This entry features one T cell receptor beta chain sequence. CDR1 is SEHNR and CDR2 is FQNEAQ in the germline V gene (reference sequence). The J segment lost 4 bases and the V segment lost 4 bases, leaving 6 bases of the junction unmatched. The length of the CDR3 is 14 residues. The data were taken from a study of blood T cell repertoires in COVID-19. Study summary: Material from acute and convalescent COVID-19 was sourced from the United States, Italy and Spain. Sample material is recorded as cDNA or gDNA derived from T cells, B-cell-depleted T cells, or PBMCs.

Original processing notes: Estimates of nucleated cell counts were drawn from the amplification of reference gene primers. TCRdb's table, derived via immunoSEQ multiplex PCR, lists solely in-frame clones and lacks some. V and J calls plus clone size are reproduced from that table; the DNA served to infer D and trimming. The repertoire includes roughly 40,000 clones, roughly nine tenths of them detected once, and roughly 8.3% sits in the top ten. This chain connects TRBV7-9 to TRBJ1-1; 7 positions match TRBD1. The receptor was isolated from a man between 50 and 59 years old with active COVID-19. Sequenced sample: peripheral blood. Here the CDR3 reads CASSYQGVGTEAFF. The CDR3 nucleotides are TGTGCCAGCAGCTACCAGGGGGTTGGCACTGAAGCTTTCTTT.